This T cell receptor beta chain was obtained from a study of blood T cell repertoires in COVID-19 (dated by TCRdb to between 2020 and 2021). The study in broad terms: The collaborator samples originated in the United States, Italy and Spain and spanned the acute and convalescent phases of COVID-19. Where HLA class I and class II types were available, the types were taken from metadata supplied by the sample provider, not from assay-based typing. The material from the prospective study consisted of cDNA or gDNA derived from T cells, B-cell-depleted T cells, or PBMCs. Deeply sampled blood TCRbeta repertoires from subjects exposed to, actively infected with, or recovered from COVID-19 were included in the dataset. A freely available public database, intended as a resource for researchers studying the immune response to SARS-CoV-2, is where the repertoires were released. The samples were drawn from the first 160 participants of the ongoing ImmuneRACE study and from 1,254 subjects provided by 6 global collaborators. Sample metadata almost always included a de-identified subject ID, COVID-19 status, age in years and sex.

TCRbeta CDR3 regions were amplified from genomic DNA using the immunoSEQ Assay, a bias-controlled multiplex PCR. The authors' pipeline ran thus. The number of nucleated cells in each sample was estimated by amplification of reference gene primers within the assay. To quantify the absolute abundance of each unique TCRbeta CDR3 rearrangement, sequence reads were collapsed and filtered. For each sample, productive Simpson clonality was calculated by taking the square root of Simpson's diversity index across productive rearrangements. TCRdb limited this immuneACCESS table to in-frame rearrangements with V and J called. A share of clones is missing; checked studies link under half to unresolved V genes, and the rest is unexplained. The V and J calls and clone size were taken over from that table, and D and trimming were inferred from the DNA. In this sample the table shows 180,000 or so clones, roughly 80% of which occur a single time. The biggest ten clones account for approximately 9.9% of the sample.

Enrolling through a virtual design, the prospective study's participants ranged in age from about 18 to 89 years and lived across roughly 24 United States geographic areas. In the prospective study, participants were assigned to cohorts based on the clinical history participants reported in a screening survey and a study questionnaire. Recovered participants in ImmuneRACE Cohort 3 were defined by two consecutive negative NP/OP PCR tests, clearance by a healthcare professional, or resolution of symptoms. Each participant in the prospective study had whole blood, serum and a nasopharyngeal or oropharyngeal swab collected by mobile phlebotomists. Additional blood draws and questionnaires over a 2-month period could optionally be provided by prospective study participants. Before DNA extraction, prospective study blood samples were shipped either frozen or at room temperature. What the authors observed across the whole study: How much clinical and demographic metadata was included differed by source and by participant, and the metadata was provided uncurated.

The germline V gene specifies LGHNA as CDR1 and YNFKEQ as CDR2. From cysteine to phenylalanine, the CDR3 is 18 amino acids long. Kept here is only the CDR3 DNA, which spans 54 bases and is read in frame from base 1. V is pared back by 1 base and J by 0 bases, with 16 bases lying between the germline termini. Comment on this clone: Its cognate antigen has yet to be identified. No base quality values were provided; no much bigger clone lies one nucleotide off.

The sequence was obtained from a man aged 45-65 years who had recovered from COVID-19. This sequence uses TRBV4-2 and TRBJ2-4, with the D segment identity uncertain. The sequencing input was PBMCs or T cells enriched from blood (not recorded which). The DNA sequence is TGTGCCAGCAGCCAAGTACAATGGTCTGATCTAGCCAAAAACATTCAGTACTTC. This is translated as CASSQVQWSDLAKNIQYF.